These 20 T cell receptor beta chains came from one sample sequenced in a study of blood T cell repertoires in COVID-19. Sequencing was performed with immunoSEQ multiplex PCR; in TCRdb, only in-frame clones are kept and a portion is missing. The sample consists of a few hundred thousand clones, roughly nine tenths of them appearing once. The sample consisted of PBMCs or T cells enriched from blood (not recorded which). All receptors come from a man between 18 and 35 years old who had recovered from COVID-19.

This clone was counted once. The V and J genes are TRBV7-8 and TRBJ2-7; no clear D. Germline loops: CDR1 SGHVS, CDR2 FQNEAQ. With 5 bases removed from V and 2 bases from J, the gap between germline ends came to 7 bases. The CDR3 has 12 residues. CDR3 loop: CASSPSPYEQYF. The CDR3 nucleotides are TGTGCCAGCAGCCCTTCCCCCTACGAGCAGTACTTC.

The V call is TRBV7-9, the J call TRBJ1-3; D unclear. The ends were cut back, 0 bases at V and 3 bases at J, with 9 bases in the middle. The CDR3 loop spans 15 amino acids. Germline-derived CDR1 and CDR2 are SEHNR and FQNEAQ (reference sequence). The CDR3 reads CASSLASGDGNTIYF. The CDR3 DNA reads TGTGCCAGCAGCTTAGCGTCCGGGGATGGAAACACCATATATTTT.

The rearrangement uses TRBV3-1 (or the pseudogene TRBV3-2) and TRBJ1-2; perhaps TRBD1 as D (6 bases). This CDR3 region has 14 residues. Germline CDR1 LGHDT, CDR2 YNNKEL (reference sequence). Between the trimmed V and J ends, which lost 1 base and 4 bases, there was a span of 10 bases. The CDR3 protein is CASSQVDRSYGYTF. CDR3 nucleotide sequence: TGTGCCAGCAGCCAAGTGGACAGAAGCTATGGCTACACCTTC.

This clone showed up just a few times. The rearrangement links TRBV2 to TRBJ2-2, with 7 bases aligning to TRBD1. CDR3 length: 14 residues. The trim removed 10 bases at V and 2 bases at J, leaving 7 bases unmatched. Germline CDR1 reads SNHLY; CDR2 reads FYNNEI. The CDR3: CATRDRVNTGELFF. CDR3 nucleotide sequence: TGTGCCACCAGAGACAGGGTCAACACCGGGGAGCTGTTTTTT.

The chain combines TRBV4-2 with TRBJ2-3; 12 bases line up with TRBD2. The CDR3 is made up of 17 amino acids. Germline V gene lookup returns CDR1 LGHNA and CDR2 YNFKEQ. The V gene end was trimmed by 1 base and the J gene end by 5 bases; junction bases not matched to a gene: 7. As DNA, the CDR3 is TGTGCCAGCAGCCAAGTCTCTAGCGGGAGGGAGGGAGATACGCAGTATTTT. Translated: CASSQVSSGREGDTQYF.

The genes are TRBV6-5 and TRBJ2-7; maybe TRBD2 (5 bases). This CDR3 is built from 15 residues. Trimming cost V 2 bases and J 0 bases, with 11 bases left between them. From germline, CDR1 is MNHEY and CDR2 SVGAGI. The CDR3 is CASSYRGSSSYEQYF. CDR3 nucleotide sequence: TGTGCCAGCAGTTACAGAGGGTCAAGCTCCTACGAGCAGTACTTC.

The rearrangement joins TRBV3-1 (or the pseudogene TRBV3-2) to TRBJ2-5; possibly TRBD2 for D (6 bases). The length of the CDR3 is 15 residues. Per the germline V gene, CDR1 is LGHDT and CDR2 is YNNKEL (reference sequence). Deletions cut 1 base from V and 4 bases from J, with 13 bases between. CDR3 nucleotide sequence: TGTGCCAGCAGCCAAGCGGGTCACGGGGGAGAGACCCAGTACTTC. Encoded protein: CASSQAGHGGETQYF.

The genes are TRBV5-1 and TRBJ2-5, with 10 bases aligning to TRBD2. Germline V CDR1 and CDR2: SGHRS, YFSETQ. The CDR3 length is 16 residues. Germline trimming cut 3 bases from V and 1 base from J; bases unmatched to any gene: 6. The CDR3, as DNA: TGCGCCAGCAGCTGGCGACTAGCGGGCCCCCAAGAGACCCAGTACTTC. Translated: CASSWRLAGPQETQYF.

The chain carries TRBV7-3 and TRBJ2-1; TRBD2 matches 7 bases. The junction had 4 bases not matched to a gene; V was cut back by 4 bases and J by 7 bases. CDR3 length equals 13 residues. The germline CDR1 and CDR2 sequences are SGHTA and FQGTGA. CDR3 amino acids: CASSSPRGNEQFF. CDR3 DNA sequence: TGTGCCAGCAGCTCCCCGCGGGGGAATGAGCAGTTCTTC.

The gene calls are TRBV7-2 and TRBJ1-1; D perhaps matches TRBD1 (6 bases). V lost 0 bases and J 11 bases, leaving 13 bases between the germline ends. CDR3 length: 13 residues. Germline V gives CDR1 SGHTA, CDR2 FQGNSA. The CDR3 bases are TGTGCCAGCAGCTTAGCGCCCCAGGGGATGGCTTTCTTT. Residues: CASSLAPQGMAFF.

The chain uses TRBV30 and TRBJ2-1; D perhaps matches TRBD2 (6 bases). Trimming removed 0 bases from V and 7 bases from J, with 25 bases in between. This CDR3 has 18 residues. Germline V gene lookup returns CDR1 GTSNPN and CDR2 SVGIG (reference sequence). CDR3 nucleotide sequence: TGTGCCTGGAGTGTACATCTTTTCGGAGCGGGCGGAACAAATGAGCAGTTCTTC. Its protein is CAWSVHLFGAGGTNEQFF.

The chain has TRBV29-1 and TRBJ2-7; weak D call: TRBD1 (5 bases). Germline V CDR1 and CDR2: SQVTM, ANQGSEA. Trimming pared 2 bases from V and 6 bases from J, leaving 11 bases between. This CDR3 spans 12 amino acids. The CDR3 sequence: CSVEFQGSEQYF. The CDR3, as DNA: TGCAGCGTTGAATTTCAGGGTAGCGAGCAGTACTTC.

This clone was recorded only once. The chain has TRBV6-5 and TRBJ2-7; no definite D call. Per germline, CDR1 MNHEY and CDR2 SVGAGI. The CDR3 covers 14 residues. Trimming took 5 bases from V and 0 from J, leaving 11 bases between them. The CDR3 bases are TGTGCCAGCAGTAACGGCGGAAGCTCCTACGAGCAGTACTTC. Its translation: CASSNGGSSYEQYF.

The CDR3 is CASGYFPVTEAFF. The CDR3 coding sequence is TGTGCTAGTGGTTATTTTCCGGTCACTGAAGCTTTCTTT. This chain uses TRBV12-5 with TRBJ1-1; D is uncertain. Trimming took off 4 bases at V and 4 bases at J, with 10 bases between the two ends. The germline gives CDR1 LGHNT, CDR2 FRNRAP. The CDR3 covers 13 residues.

This clone has more than one count but fewer than ten. This chain connects TRBV7-2 to TRBJ1-2; TRBD1 matches at 8 bases. Trimming removed 5 bases from V and 1 base from J; junction bases left unmatched: 3. The germline CDR1 and CDR2 sequences are SGHTA and FQGNSA. The CDR3 contains 14 residues. The chain's CDR3 is CASSQDRGNYGYTF. The CDR3 DNA reads TGTGCCAGCAGCCAAGACAGGGGTAACTATGGCTACACCTTC. Looking up the rest from reference TRBV7-2 and TRBJ1-2 gives the full variable domain: GAGVSQSPSNKVTEKGKDVELRCDPISGHTALYWYRQSLGQGLEFLIYFQGNSAPDKSGLPSDRFSAERTGGSVSTLTIQRTQQEDSAVYLCASSQDRGNYGYTFGSGTRLTVV.

V and J are TRBV19 and TRBJ2-3; D might be TRBD1 (5 bases). V was clipped by 5 bases and J by 3 bases, with 12 bases between them. CDR3 length: 14 amino acids. CDR1 LNHDA and CDR2 SQIVND come from the germline V gene (reference sequence). The CDR3 protein is CASSLGHVTDTQYF. CDR3 bases: TGTGCCAGTAGTCTAGGACATGTAACAGATACGCAGTATTTT. Full variable domain (rest looked up from reference TRBV19 and TRBJ2-3): DGGITQSPKYLFRKEGQNVTLSCEQNLNHDAMYWYRQDPGQGLRLIYYSQIVNDFQKGDIAEGYSVSREKKESFPLTVTSAQKNPTAFYLCASSLGHVTDTQYFGPGTRLTVL.

The chain has TRBV30 and TRBJ1-2; D not certain. The CDR3 loop spans 11 amino acids. The V gene lost 7 bases and the J gene lost 5 bases, with 11 bases spanning the gap. Germline-derived CDR1 and CDR2 are GTSNPN and SVGIG (reference sequence). Here the CDR3 DNA reads TGTGCCTCTGAAGTTACTTATGGCTACACCTTC. The encoded protein is CASEVTYGYTF.

CDR3 sequence reads: CASSHNPKGESNQPQHF. The DNA of the CDR3 is TGTGCCAGCAGCCATAACCCCAAAGGAGAGAGCAATCAGCCCCAGCATTTT. The chain is built from TRBV28 and TRBJ1-5; D is ambiguous. This CDR3 has 17 amino acids. Germline V gene data show CDR1 as MDHEN and CDR2 as SYDVKM. V was cut by 6 bases and J by 1 base, with 19 bases left in between.

The V gene is TRBV7-8, the J gene TRBJ2-1; 16 bases agree with TRBD2. The CDR3 extends over 18 amino acids. Germline loops: CDR1 SGHVS, CDR2 FQNEAQ. Unmatched junction bases numbered 16, after V lost 5 bases and J lost 12 bases. The CDR3 bases are TGTGCCAGCAGCATCCCCCTCACCGGGACTAGCGGGGGGGAGGGGCAGTTCTTC. Residues: CASSIPLTGTSGGEGQFF.

This chain links TRBV3-1 (or the pseudogene TRBV3-2) with TRBJ1-4, with 10 positions matching TRBD1. Germline V gives CDR1 LGHDT, CDR2 YNNKEL (reference sequence). Trimming took 4 bases from V and 8 from J; bases not matched to a gene: 10. The CDR3 spans 16 residues. CDR3 loop: CASSLIFRTGGEKLFF. The CDR3 region has the DNA TGTGCCAGCAGCCTCATCTTTAGGACAGGGGGAGAAAAACTGTTTTTT.